Listed below are T cell receptor beta chains from one sample, sequenced in a study of T cells in Graves' hyperthyroidism and ophthalmopathy. TCRdb used MiXCR to reprocess the multiplex PCR reads, holding one entry per CDR3 protein. This sample has 640,000 or so distinct CDR3 sequences, with 14% to 15% found just once. Sequenced sample: blood. These receptor sequences come from a woman in her 40s with Graves' ophthalmopathy. The CDR3 runs from the conserved cysteine through the conserved F or W. The order of the fields is clone size, J gene, V gene, D gene, CDR3 protein, CDR3 DNA. D genes are given only for firm matches. Clone size is shown for a subset of rows, as once, few, many or a class of expanded clone.

clone size: few
J gene: TRBJ2-7
V gene: TRBV29-1
D gene: TRBD1
CDR3 protein: CSVRDRGLEYEQYF
CDR3 DNA: TGCAGCGTAAGGGACAGGGGATTAGAGTACGAGCAGTACTTC

clone size: many
J gene: TRBJ1-1
V gene: TRBV29-1
D gene: -
CDR3 protein: CSVLQPWNTEAFF
CDR3 DNA: TGCAGCGTCCTACAGCCCTGGAACACTGAAGCTTTCTTT

clone size: many
J gene: TRBJ1-2
V gene: TRBV27
D gene: -
CDR3 protein: CASRDTFNYGYTF
CDR3 DNA: TGTGCCAGCCGGGACACCTTCAACTATGGCTACACCTTC

clone size: few
J gene: TRBJ2-2
V gene: TRBV28
D gene: -
CDR3 protein: CASCTGNANTGELFF
CDR3 DNA: TGTGCCAGCTGTACGGGGAATGCGAACACCGGGGAGCTGTTTTTT

clone size: few
J gene: TRBJ2-5
V gene: TRBV5-6
D gene: -
CDR3 protein: CASSNVLQETQYF
CDR3 DNA: TGTGCCAGCTCAAACGTACTCCAAGAGACCCAGTACTTC

clone size: many
J gene: TRBJ1-2
V gene: TRBV25-1
D gene: -
CDR3 protein: CASSGDTTNYGYTF
CDR3 DNA: TGTGCCAGCAGTGGGGACACCACTAACTATGGCTACACCTTC

clone size: -
J gene: TRBJ2-7
V gene: TRBV20-1
D gene: TRBD2
CDR3 protein: CSAPTPLTSEGYF
CDR3 DNA: TGCAGTGCCCCTACGCCTCTGACTAGCGAGGGGTACTTC

clone size: many
J gene: TRBJ1-2
V gene: TRBV28
D gene: TRBD1
CDR3 protein: CASSWTGENYGYTF
CDR3 DNA: TGTGCCAGCAGTTGGACAGGGGAAAACTATGGCTACACCTTC

clone size: few
J gene: TRBJ2-5
V gene: TRBV20-1
D gene: -
CDR3 protein: CSARDLVAGETQYF
CDR3 DNA: TGCAGTGCTAGAGATCTGGTAGCAGGAGAGACCCAGTACTTC

clone size: -
J gene: TRBJ1-3
V gene: TRBV6-1
D gene: -
CDR3 protein: CASSEEGISGNTIYF
CDR3 DNA: TGTGCCAGCAGTGAAGAGGGAATTTCTGGAAACACCATATATTTT

clone size: many
J gene: TRBJ1-5
V gene: TRBV27
D gene: TRBD1
CDR3 protein: CASSDRVDQPQHF
CDR3 DNA: TGTGCCAGCAGCGACAGGGTGGATCAGCCCCAGCATTTT

clone size: -
J gene: TRBJ1-3
V gene: TRBV6-5
D gene: -
CDR3 protein: CASSYSSTLGNTIYF
CDR3 DNA: TGTGCCAGCAGTTACTCTTCCACCCTCGGAAACACCATATATTTT

clone size: -
J gene: TRBJ1-1
V gene: TRBV10-3
D gene: -
CDR3 protein: CAIRLGAGTEAFF
CDR3 DNA: TGTGCCATCAGGTTGGGGGCTGGCACTGAAGCTTTCTTT

clone size: -
J gene: TRBJ1-6
V gene: TRBV6-2/TRBV6-3
D gene: -
CDR3 protein: CASSYLGGGSPLHF
CDR3 DNA: TGTGCCAGCAGTTACCTCGGCGGTGGGTCACCCCTCCACTTT

clone size: -
J gene: TRBJ2-7
V gene: TRBV19
D gene: -
CDR3 protein: CASSTTPDSYEQYF
CDR3 DNA: TGTGCCAGTAGTACTACCCCCGACAGCTACGAGCAGTACTTC

clone size: -
J gene: TRBJ2-7
V gene: TRBV11-2
D gene: TRBD2
CDR3 protein: CASRVAGGPEEQYF
CDR3 DNA: TGTGCCAGCAGGGTAGCGGGAGGGCCTGAGGAGCAGTACTTC

clone size: many
J gene: TRBJ2-7
V gene: TRBV27
D gene: -
CDR3 protein: CASSFRASYEQYF
CDR3 DNA: TGTGCCAGCAGTTTCCGGGCCTCCTACGAGCAGTACTTC

clone size: many
J gene: TRBJ1-1
V gene: TRBV6-2/TRBV6-3
D gene: TRBD1
CDR3 protein: CASSSGQGEFF
CDR3 DNA: TGTGCCAGCAGCTCGGGACAGGGGGAGTTCTTT

clone size: many
J gene: TRBJ2-5
V gene: TRBV18
D gene: -
CDR3 protein: CASSPRAGPGETQYF
CDR3 DNA: TGTGCCAGCTCACCACGGGCCGGGCCTGGAGAGACCCAGTACTTC

clone size: -
J gene: TRBJ2-7
V gene: TRBV20-1
D gene: TRBD2
CDR3 protein: CSAPLAGEYEQYF
CDR3 DNA: TGCAGTGCCCCACTAGCGGGAGAATACGAGCAGTACTTC

clone size: many
J gene: TRBJ2-7
V gene: TRBV4-1
D gene: TRBD1
CDR3 protein: CASSPGTASEQYF
CDR3 DNA: TGCGCCAGCAGCCCCGGGACAGCTTCCGAGCAGTACTTC

clone size: -
J gene: TRBJ2-2
V gene: TRBV28
D gene: -
CDR3 protein: CASSLAHRDGELFF
CDR3 DNA: TGTGCCAGCAGTTTAGCTCACAGGGACGGGGAGCTGTTTTTT